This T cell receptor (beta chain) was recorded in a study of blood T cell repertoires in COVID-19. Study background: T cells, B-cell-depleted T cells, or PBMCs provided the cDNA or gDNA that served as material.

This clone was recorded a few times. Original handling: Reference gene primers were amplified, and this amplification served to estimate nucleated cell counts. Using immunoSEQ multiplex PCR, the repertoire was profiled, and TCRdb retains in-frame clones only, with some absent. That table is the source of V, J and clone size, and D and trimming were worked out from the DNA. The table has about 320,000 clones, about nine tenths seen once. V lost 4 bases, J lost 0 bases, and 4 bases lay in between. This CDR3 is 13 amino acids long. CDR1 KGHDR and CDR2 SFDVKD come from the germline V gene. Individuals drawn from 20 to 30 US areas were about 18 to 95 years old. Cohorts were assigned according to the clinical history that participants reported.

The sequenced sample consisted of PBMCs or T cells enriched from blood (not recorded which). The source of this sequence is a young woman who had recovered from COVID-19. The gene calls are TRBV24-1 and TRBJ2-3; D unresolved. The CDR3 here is CATSDQSTDTQYF. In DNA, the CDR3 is TGTGCCACCAGTGACCAAAGCACAGATACGCAGTATTTT.